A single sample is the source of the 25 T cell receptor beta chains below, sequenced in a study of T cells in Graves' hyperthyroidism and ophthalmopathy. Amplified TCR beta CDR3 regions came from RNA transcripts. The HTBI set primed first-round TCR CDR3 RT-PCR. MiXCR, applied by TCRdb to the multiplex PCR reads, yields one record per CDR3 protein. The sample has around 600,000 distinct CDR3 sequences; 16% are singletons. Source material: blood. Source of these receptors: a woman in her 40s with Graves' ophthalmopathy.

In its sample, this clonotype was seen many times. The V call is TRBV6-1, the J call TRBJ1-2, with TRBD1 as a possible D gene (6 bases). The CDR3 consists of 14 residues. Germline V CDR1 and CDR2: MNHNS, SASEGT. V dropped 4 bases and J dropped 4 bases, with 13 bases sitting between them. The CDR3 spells CASSGAGEGYGYTF. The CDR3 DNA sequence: TGTGCCAGCAGTGGAGCAGGGGAGGGCTATGGCTACACCTTC.

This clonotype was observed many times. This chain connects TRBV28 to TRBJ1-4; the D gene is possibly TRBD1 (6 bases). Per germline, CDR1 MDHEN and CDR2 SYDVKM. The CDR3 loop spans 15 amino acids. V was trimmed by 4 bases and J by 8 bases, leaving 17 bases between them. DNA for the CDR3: TGTGCCAGCAGTTCACGGGGGGCCGGTCGAGAAAAACTGTTTTTT. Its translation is CASSSRGAGREKLFF.

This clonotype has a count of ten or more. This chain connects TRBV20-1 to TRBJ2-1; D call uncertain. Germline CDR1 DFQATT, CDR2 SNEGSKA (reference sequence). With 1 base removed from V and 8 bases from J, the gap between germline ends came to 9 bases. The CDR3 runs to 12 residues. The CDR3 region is CSARGDGDEQFF. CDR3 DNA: TGCAGTGCTAGAGGGGATGGGGATGAGCAGTTCTTC.

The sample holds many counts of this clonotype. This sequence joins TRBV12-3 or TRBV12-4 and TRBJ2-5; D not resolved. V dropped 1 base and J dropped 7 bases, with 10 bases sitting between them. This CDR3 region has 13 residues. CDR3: CASSLVTVGTQYF. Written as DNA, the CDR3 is TGTGCCAGCAGTTTAGTCACAGTGGGGACCCAGTACTTC.

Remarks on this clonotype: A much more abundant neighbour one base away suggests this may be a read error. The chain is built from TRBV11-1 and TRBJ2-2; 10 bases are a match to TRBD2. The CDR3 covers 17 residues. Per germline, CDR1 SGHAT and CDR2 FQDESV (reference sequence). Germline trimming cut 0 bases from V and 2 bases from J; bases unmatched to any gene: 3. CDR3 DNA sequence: TGTGCCAGCAGCTTAGCGCGGACTAGCGGTAACACCGGGGAGCTGTTTTTT. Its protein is CASSLARTSGNTGELFF.

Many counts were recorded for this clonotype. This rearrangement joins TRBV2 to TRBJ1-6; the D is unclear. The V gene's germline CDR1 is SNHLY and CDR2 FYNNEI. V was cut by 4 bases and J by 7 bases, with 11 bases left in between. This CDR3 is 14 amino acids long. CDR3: CASSVSGTNSPLHF. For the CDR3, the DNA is TGTGCCAGCAGTGTTTCTGGTACAAATTCACCCCTCCACTTT.

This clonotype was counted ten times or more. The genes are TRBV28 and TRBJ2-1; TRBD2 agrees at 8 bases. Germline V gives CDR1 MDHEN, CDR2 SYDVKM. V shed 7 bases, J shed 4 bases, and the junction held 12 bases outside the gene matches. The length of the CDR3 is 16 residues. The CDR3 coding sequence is TGTGCCAGCAACCCGACTAGCAGCGGGGGATACAATGAGCAGTTCTTC. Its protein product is CASNPTSSGGYNEQFF.

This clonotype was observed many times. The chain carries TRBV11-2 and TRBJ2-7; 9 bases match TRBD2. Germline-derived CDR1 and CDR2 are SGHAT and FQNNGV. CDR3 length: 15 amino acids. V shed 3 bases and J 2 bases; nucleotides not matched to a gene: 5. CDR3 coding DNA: TGTGCCAGCAGCTTTACGGCGGGAGGGACCTACGAGCAGTACTTC. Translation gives CASSFTAGGTYEQYF.

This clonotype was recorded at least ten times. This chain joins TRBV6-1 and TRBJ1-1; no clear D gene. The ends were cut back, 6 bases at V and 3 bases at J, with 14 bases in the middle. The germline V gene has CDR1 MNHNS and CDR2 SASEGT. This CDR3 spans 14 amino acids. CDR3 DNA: TGTGCCAGCAGACTTTCAAGTGGGGACACTGAAGCTTTCTTT. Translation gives CASRLSSGDTEAFF.

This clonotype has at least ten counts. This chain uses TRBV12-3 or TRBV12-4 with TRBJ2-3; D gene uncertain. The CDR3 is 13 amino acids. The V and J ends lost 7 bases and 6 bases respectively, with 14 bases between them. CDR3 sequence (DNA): TGTGCCAGCACCCCCCTTTGGGCGGATACGCAGTATTTT. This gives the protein CASTPLWADTQYF.

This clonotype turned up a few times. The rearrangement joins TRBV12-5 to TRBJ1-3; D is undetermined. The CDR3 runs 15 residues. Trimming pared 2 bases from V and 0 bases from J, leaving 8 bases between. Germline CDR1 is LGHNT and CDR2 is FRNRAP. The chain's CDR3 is CASGLNPNSGNTIYF. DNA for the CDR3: TGTGCTAGTGGTTTGAACCCGAACTCTGGAAACACCATATATTTT.

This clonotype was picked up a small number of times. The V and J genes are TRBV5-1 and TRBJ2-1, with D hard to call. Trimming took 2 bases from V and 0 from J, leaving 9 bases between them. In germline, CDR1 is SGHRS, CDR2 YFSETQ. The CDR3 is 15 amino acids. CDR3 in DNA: TGCGCCAGCAGCTTTTCTATCAGCTCCTACAATGAGCAGTTCTTC. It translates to CASSFSISSYNEQFF.

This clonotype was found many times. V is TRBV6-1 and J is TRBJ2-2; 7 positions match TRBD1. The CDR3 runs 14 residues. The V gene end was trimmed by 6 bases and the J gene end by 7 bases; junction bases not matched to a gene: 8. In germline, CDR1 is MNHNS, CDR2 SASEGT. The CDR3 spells CASSGTVESGELFF. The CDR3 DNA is TGTGCCAGCAGCGGGACAGTGGAGAGCGGGGAGCTGTTTTTT.

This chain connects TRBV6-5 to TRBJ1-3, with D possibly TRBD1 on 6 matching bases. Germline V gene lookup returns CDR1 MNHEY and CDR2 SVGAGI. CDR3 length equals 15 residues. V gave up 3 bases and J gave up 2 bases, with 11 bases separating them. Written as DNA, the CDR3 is TGTGCCAGCAGTTATCAGGGGAGGACTGGAAACACCATATATTTT. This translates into CASSYQGRTGNTIYF.

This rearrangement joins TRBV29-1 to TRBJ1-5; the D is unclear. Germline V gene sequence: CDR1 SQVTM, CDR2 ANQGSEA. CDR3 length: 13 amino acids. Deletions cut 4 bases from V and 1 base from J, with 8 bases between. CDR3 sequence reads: CSVATASNQPQHF. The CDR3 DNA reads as TGCAGCGTTGCTACGGCCAGCAATCAGCCCCAGCATTTT. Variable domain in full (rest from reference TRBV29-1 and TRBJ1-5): SAVISQKPSRDICQRGTSLTIQCQVDSQVTMMFWYRQQPGQSLTLIATANQGSEATYESGFVIDKFPISRPNLTFSTLTVSNMSPEDSSIYLCSVATASNQPQHFGDGTRLSIL.

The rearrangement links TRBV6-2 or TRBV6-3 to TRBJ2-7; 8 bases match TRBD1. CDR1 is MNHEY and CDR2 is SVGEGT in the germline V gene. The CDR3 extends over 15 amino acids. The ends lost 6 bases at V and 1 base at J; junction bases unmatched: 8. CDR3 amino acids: CASRRSTGDSYEQYF. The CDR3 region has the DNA TGTGCCAGCAGACGCTCGACAGGGGATTCCTACGAGCAGTACTTC.

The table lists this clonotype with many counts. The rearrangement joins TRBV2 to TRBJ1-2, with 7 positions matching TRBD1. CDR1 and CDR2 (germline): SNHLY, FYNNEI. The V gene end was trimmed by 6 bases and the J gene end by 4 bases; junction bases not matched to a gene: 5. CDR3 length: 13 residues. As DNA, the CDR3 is TGTGCCAGCAGAGGGACAGAAGCCTATGGCTACACCTTC. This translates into CASRGTEAYGYTF.

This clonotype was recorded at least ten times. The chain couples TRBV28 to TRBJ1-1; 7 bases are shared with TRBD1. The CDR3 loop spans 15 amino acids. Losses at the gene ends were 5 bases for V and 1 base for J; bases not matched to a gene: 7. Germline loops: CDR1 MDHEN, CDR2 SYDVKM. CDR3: CASSGRGQENTEAFF. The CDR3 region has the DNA TGTGCCAGCAGTGGACGCGGACAGGAGAACACTGAAGCTTTCTTT.

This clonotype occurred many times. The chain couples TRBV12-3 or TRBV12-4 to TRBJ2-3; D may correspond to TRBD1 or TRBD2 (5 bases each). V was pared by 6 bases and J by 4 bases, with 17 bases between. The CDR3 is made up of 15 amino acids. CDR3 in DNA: TGTGCCAGCAGACAACGGGACCCCCGGTCAGATACGCAGTATTTT. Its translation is CASRQRDPRSDTQYF.

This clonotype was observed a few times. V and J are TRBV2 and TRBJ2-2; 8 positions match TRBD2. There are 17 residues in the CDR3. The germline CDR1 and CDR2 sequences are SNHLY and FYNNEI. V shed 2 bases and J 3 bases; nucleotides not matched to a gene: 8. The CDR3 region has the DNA TGTGCCAGCAGTGAATTTCTAGCGGGTACCTACACCGGGGAGCTGTTTTTT. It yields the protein CASSEFLAGTYTGELFF.

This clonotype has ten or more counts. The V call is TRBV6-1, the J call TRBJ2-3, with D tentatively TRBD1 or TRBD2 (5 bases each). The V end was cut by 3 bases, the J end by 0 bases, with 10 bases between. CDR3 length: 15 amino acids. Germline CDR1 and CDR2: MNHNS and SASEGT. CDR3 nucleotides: TGTGCCAGCAGTGAGGGGACCTCTAGCACAGATACGCAGTATTTT. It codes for CASSEGTSSTDTQYF.

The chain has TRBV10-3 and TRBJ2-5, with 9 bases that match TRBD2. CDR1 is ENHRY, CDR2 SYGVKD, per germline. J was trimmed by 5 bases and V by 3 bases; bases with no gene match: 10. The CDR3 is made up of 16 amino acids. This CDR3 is CAISDGLAGSQETQYF. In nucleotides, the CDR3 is TGTGCCATCAGTGATGGTCTAGCGGGGAGCCAGGAGACCCAGTACTTC.

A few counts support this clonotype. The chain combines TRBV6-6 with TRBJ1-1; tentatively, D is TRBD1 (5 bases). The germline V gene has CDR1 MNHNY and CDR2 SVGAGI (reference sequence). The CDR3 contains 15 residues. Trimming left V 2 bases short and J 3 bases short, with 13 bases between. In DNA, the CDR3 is TGTGCCAGCAGTTACCCCGGGACCGGACACACTGAAGCTTTCTTT. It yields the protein CASSYPGTGHTEAFF.

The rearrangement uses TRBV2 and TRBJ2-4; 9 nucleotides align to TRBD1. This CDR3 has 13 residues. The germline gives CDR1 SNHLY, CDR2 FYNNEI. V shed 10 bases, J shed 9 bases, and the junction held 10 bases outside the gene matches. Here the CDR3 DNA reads TGTGCCACCGGAGGACAGGGGTTTGCCATTCAGTACTTC. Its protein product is CATGGQGFAIQYF.

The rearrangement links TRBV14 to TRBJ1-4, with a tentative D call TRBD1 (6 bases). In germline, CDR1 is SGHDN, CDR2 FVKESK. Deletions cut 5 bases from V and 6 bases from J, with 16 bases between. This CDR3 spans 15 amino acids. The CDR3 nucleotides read TGTGCCAGCAGCGTGGGGACACTCCGAGATGAAAAACTGTTTTTT. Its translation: CASSVGTLRDEKLFF.